This T cell receptor (beta chain) appears in the sequencing data of a study of identical twins. General study findings and limits: Memory repertoires lacked the insertion deficit that abundant cord blood beta clonotypes showed.

TCRdb passed the 5' RACE reads through MiXCR, listing each CDR3 protein once. Of 1,800,000 or so distinct CDR3 sequences listed, around 33% are singletons. As concerns this clonotype: Its antigen is currently unknown.

The V end was cut by 6 bases, the J end by 3 bases, with 18 bases between. Germline CDR1 DFQATT, CDR2 SNEGSKA (reference sequence). The CDR3 extends over 14 amino acids. The sequencing sample was made of cord blood. The TCR originated in a newborn girl in good health. J is TRBJ2-7 and V is TRBV20-1; D assignment may be TRBD1 or TRBD2 (5 bases each). The CDR3 nucleotides read TGCAGTGCGGTCGGGACCGTAGGTGACTACGAGCAGTACTTC. It is translated as CSAVGTVGDYEQYF.